Sequencing of this TCR beta chain was carried out in a study of cytomegalovirus exposure and HLA in healthy donors. PCR amplification relied on 60 Vbeta primers (plus 13 Jbeta primers). The data were produced by immunoSEQ multiplex PCR, yet TCRdb's version contains in-frame clones alone and is incomplete. The sample lists about 140,000 clones, approximately 84% seen once, with approximately 1.5% in the top ten. CDR3 length: 12 residues. The germline gives CDR1 SGHDT, CDR2 YYEEEE. Trimming cost V 4 bases and J 4 bases, with 7 bases left between them. The gene calls are TRBV5-6 and TRBJ2-3; D not certain. The sequenced sample was PBMCs. The sequence was collected from a man aged 25 to 45 in good health and CMV-seropositive. DNA for the CDR3: TGTGCCAGCAGCGTGTTCTCAGATACGCAGTATTTT. Its translation: CASSVFSDTQYF.